The rows below give T cell receptor beta chains drawn from one sample of a study of blood T cell repertoires in COVID-19. Sequencing used immunoSEQ multiplex PCR; TCRdb keeps in-frame clones, though not all of them. The sample yields some 200,000 clones, roughly 80% seen once. The source material was peripheral blood. The source is a man in his fifties or sixties with COVID-19, enrolled during active disease. Both conserved end residues are part of each CDR3. Fields, in order: J gene, V gene, D gene, clone size, CDR3 length, CDR3 protein, CDR3 DNA. A D gene is named only where the DNA matches it firmly. Not all rows give a size; the values are once, few, many and, for expanded clones, a class.

J gene: TRBJ2-5; V gene: TRBV5-1; D gene: TRBD1; clone size: .; CDR3 length: 14; CDR3 protein: CASSLEGGRETQYF; CDR3 DNA: TGCGCCAGCAGCTTAGAAGGGGGCAGGGAGACCCAGTACTTC
J gene: TRBJ1-4; V gene: TRBV2; D gene: .; clone size: .; CDR3 length: 13; CDR3 protein: CASTGMTNEKLFF; CDR3 DNA: TGTGCCAGCACAGGGATGACTAATGAAAAACTGTTTTTT
J gene: TRBJ1-2; V gene: TRBV2; D gene: .; clone size: .; CDR3 length: 12; CDR3 protein: CASNPGYYGYTF; CDR3 DNA: TGTGCCAGCAACCCAGGGTACTATGGCTACACCTTC
J gene: TRBJ1-5; V gene: TRBV18; D gene: .; clone size: .; CDR3 length: 17; CDR3 protein: CASSHTPTGPTGQPQHF; CDR3 DNA: TGTGCCAGCTCACACACCCCGACAGGTCCCACGGGTCAGCCCCAGCATTTT
J gene: TRBJ2-7; V gene: TRBV4-1; D gene: .; clone size: .; CDR3 length: 13; CDR3 protein: CASSLEIRYEQYF; CDR3 DNA: TGCGCCAGCAGCCTGGAGATCCGCTACGAGCAGTACTTC
J gene: TRBJ2-7; V gene: TRBV7-8; D gene: TRBD2; clone size: .; CDR3 length: 13; CDR3 protein: CASRLAGAEEQYF; CDR3 DNA: TGTGCCAGCCGACTAGCGGGAGCTGAGGAGCAGTACTTC
J gene: TRBJ2-3; V gene: TRBV28; D gene: TRBD2; clone size: .; CDR3 length: 16; CDR3 protein: CASRMTSGRVADTQYF; CDR3 DNA: TGTGCCAGCAGGATGACTAGCGGGAGAGTGGCAGATACGCAGTATTTT
J gene: TRBJ2-7; V gene: TRBV5-4; D gene: .; clone size: .; CDR3 length: 12; CDR3 protein: CASSVRSYEQYF; CDR3 DNA: TGTGCCAGCAGCGTCCGCTCCTACGAGCAGTACTTC
J gene: TRBJ1-2; V gene: TRBV5-4; D gene: .; clone size: .; CDR3 length: 13; CDR3 protein: CASSLDSFYGYTF; CDR3 DNA: TGTGCCAGCAGCTTGGATTCCTTTTATGGCTACACCTTC
J gene: TRBJ1-1; V gene: TRBV19; D gene: .; clone size: few; CDR3 length: 14; CDR3 protein: CASSTAERVAEAFF; CDR3 DNA: TGTGCCAGTAGTACCGCGGAGCGGGTGGCTGAAGCTTTCTTT
J gene: TRBJ1-1; V gene: TRBV18; D gene: .; clone size: few; CDR3 length: 13; CDR3 protein: CASSRTVDTEAFF; CDR3 DNA: TGTGCCAGCTCGCGGACAGTAGACACTGAAGCTTTCTTT
J gene: TRBJ1-2; V gene: TRBV5-1; D gene: .; clone size: .; CDR3 length: 15; CDR3 protein: CASSLAARSADGYTF; CDR3 DNA: TGCGCCAGCAGCTTGGCGGCGCGGTCGGCCGACGGCTACACCTTC
J gene: TRBJ1-4; V gene: TRBV9; D gene: .; clone size: .; CDR3 length: 15; CDR3 protein: CASSVGTVGLEGLFF; CDR3 DNA: TGTGCCAGCAGCGTAGGGACAGTGGGATTAGAAGGACTGTTTTTT
J gene: TRBJ2-5; V gene: TRBV7-9; D gene: TRBD1; clone size: .; CDR3 length: 15; CDR3 protein: CASSWGQVVRETQYF; CDR3 DNA: TGTGCCAGCAGCTGGGGACAGGTTGTTAGGGAGACCCAGTACTTC
J gene: TRBJ2-1; V gene: TRBV7-2; D gene: .; clone size: .; CDR3 length: 14; CDR3 protein: CASSPEPAGNEQFF; CDR3 DNA: TGTGCCAGCAGCCCAGAGCCTGCGGGCAATGAGCAGTTCTTC
J gene: TRBJ1-5; V gene: TRBV6-5; D gene: .; clone size: few; CDR3 length: 14; CDR3 protein: CASIKEGNNQPQHF; CDR3 DNA: TGTGCCAGCATAAAGGAGGGGAACAATCAGCCCCAGCATTTT
J gene: TRBJ1-6; V gene: TRBV5-1; D gene: .; clone size: once; CDR3 length: 17; CDR3 protein: CASSLDLLGGGQSPLHF; CDR3 DNA: TGCGCCAGCAGCTTGGATTTATTAGGCGGGGGTCAATCACCCCTCCACTTT
J gene: TRBJ1-1; V gene: TRBV27; D gene: .; clone size: few; CDR3 length: 14; CDR3 protein: CASTQTGKNTEAFF; CDR3 DNA: TGTGCCAGCACCCAAACAGGGAAGAACACTGAAGCTTTCTTT
J gene: TRBJ2-7; V gene: TRBV6-6; D gene: .; clone size: .; CDR3 length: 14; CDR3 protein: CASSKRQGPYEQYF; CDR3 DNA: TGTGCCAGCAGCAAAAGGCAGGGGCCCTACGAGCAGTACTTC
J gene: TRBJ1-2; V gene: TRBV4-3; D gene: .; clone size: .; CDR3 length: 14; CDR3 protein: CASSQGLNGVGYTF; CDR3 DNA: TGCGCCAGCAGCCAAGGACTTAATGGCGTTGGCTACACCTTC
J gene: TRBJ1-1; V gene: TRBV19; D gene: TRBD1; clone size: .; CDR3 length: 15; CDR3 protein: CASSQGTGGGTEAFF; CDR3 DNA: TGTGCCAGTAGTCAAGGGACAGGGGGCGGGACTGAAGCTTTCTTT
J gene: TRBJ2-3; V gene: TRBV30; D gene: TRBD2; clone size: .; CDR3 length: 14; CDR3 protein: CAWSSGSHTDTQYF; CDR3 DNA: TGTGCCTGGAGTAGCGGGAGCCACACAGATACGCAGTATTTT
J gene: TRBJ1-2; V gene: TRBV19; D gene: TRBD1; clone size: .; CDR3 length: 16; CDR3 protein: CASSIPGQGGIDGYTF; CDR3 DNA: TGTGCCAGTAGTATCCCCGGACAGGGGGGGATAGATGGCTACACCTTC
J gene: TRBJ1-5; V gene: TRBV6-2/TRBV6-3; D gene: .; clone size: .; CDR3 length: 14; CDR3 protein: CASSQTGRAQPQHF; CDR3 DNA: TGTGCCAGCAGCCAAACAGGGAGGGCGCAGCCCCAGCATTTT
J gene: TRBJ1-5; V gene: TRBV7-8; D gene: .; clone size: .; CDR3 length: 15; CDR3 protein: CASSLAARSSQPQHF; CDR3 DNA: TGTGCCAGCAGCTTAGCAGCCAGGTCAAGTCAGCCCCAGCATTTT
J gene: TRBJ1-1; V gene: TRBV4-2; D gene: .; clone size: .; CDR3 length: 15; CDR3 protein: CASSAALEANTEAFF; CDR3 DNA: TGTGCCAGCAGCGCAGCCCTAGAGGCGAACACTGAAGCTTTCTTT
J gene: TRBJ2-1; V gene: TRBV29-1; D gene: TRBD1; clone size: .; CDR3 length: 15; CDR3 protein: CSVGQGQGIYNEQFF; CDR3 DNA: TGCAGCGTTGGCCAGGGACAGGGCATCTACAATGAGCAGTTCTTC
J gene: TRBJ1-1; V gene: TRBV19; D gene: .; clone size: .; CDR3 length: 14; CDR3 protein: CASSISQGHTEAFF; CDR3 DNA: TGTGCCAGTAGTATCTCCCAGGGCCACACTGAAGCTTTCTTT
J gene: TRBJ1-5; V gene: TRBV6-1; D gene: .; clone size: .; CDR3 length: 14; CDR3 protein: CASSERGGNQPQHF; CDR3 DNA: TGTGCCAGCAGTGAAAGGGGGGGAAACCAGCCCCAGCATTTT
J gene: TRBJ1-6; V gene: TRBV3-1/TRBV3-2; D gene: TRBD1; clone size: .; CDR3 length: 15; CDR3 protein: CASSLGQGAGSPLHF; CDR3 DNA: TGTGCCAGCAGCCTAGGACAGGGGGCGGGATCACCCCTCCACTTT
J gene: TRBJ1-6; V gene: TRBV5-1; D gene: .; clone size: .; CDR3 length: 14; CDR3 protein: CASSFDSDNSPLHF; CDR3 DNA: TGCGCCAGCAGTTTTGACAGTGATAATTCACCCCTCCACTTT
J gene: TRBJ1-2; V gene: TRBV28; D gene: TRBD1; clone size: .; CDR3 length: 15; CDR3 protein: CASSRGTGNLYGYTF; CDR3 DNA: TGTGCCAGCAGTAGAGGGACAGGGAATCTCTATGGCTACACCTTC
J gene: TRBJ1-1; V gene: TRBV27; D gene: .; clone size: .; CDR3 length: 13; CDR3 protein: CASSYRAGTEAFF; CDR3 DNA: TGTGCCAGCAGTTACAGGGCTGGAACTGAAGCTTTCTTT
J gene: TRBJ1-1; V gene: TRBV12-5; D gene: .; clone size: .; CDR3 length: 12; CDR3 protein: CASGIGRDEAFF; CDR3 DNA: TGTGCTAGTGGAATTGGGAGGGATGAAGCTTTCTTT
J gene: TRBJ2-7; V gene: TRBV27; D gene: .; clone size: .; CDR3 length: 14; CDR3 protein: CASSSSGYIYEQYF; CDR3 DNA: TGTGCCAGCAGTTCCTCAGGGTATATCTACGAGCAGTACTTC
J gene: TRBJ1-1; V gene: TRBV12-3/TRBV12-4; D gene: .; clone size: .; CDR3 length: 13; CDR3 protein: CASRTVMNTEAFF; CDR3 DNA: TGTGCCAGCAGGACAGTAATGAACACTGAAGCTTTCTTT
J gene: TRBJ2-3; V gene: TRBV19; D gene: TRBD2; clone size: .; CDR3 length: 16; CDR3 protein: CASSRLAGASTDTQYF; CDR3 DNA: TGTGCCAGTAGTAGACTAGCGGGAGCTAGCACAGATACGCAGTATTTT
J gene: TRBJ2-5; V gene: TRBV3-1/TRBV3-2; D gene: .; clone size: .; CDR3 length: 12; CDR3 protein: CASSLGAGQRYF; CDR3 DNA: TGTGCCAGCAGCCTGGGGGCGGGACAGAGATACTTC
J gene: TRBJ1-2; V gene: TRBV30; D gene: TRBD1; clone size: few; CDR3 length: 14; CDR3 protein: CAWSVDRGDYGYTF; CDR3 DNA: TGTGCCTGGAGCGTAGACAGGGGCGACTATGGCTACACCTTC
J gene: TRBJ2-3; V gene: TRBV29-1; D gene: .; clone size: .; CDR3 length: 13; CDR3 protein: CSVLGRFTDTQYF; CDR3 DNA: TGCAGCGTTCTTGGGAGATTCACAGATACGCAGTATTTT
J gene: TRBJ1-2; V gene: TRBV10-2; D gene: .; clone size: .; CDR3 length: 15; CDR3 protein: CASSEETGLNYGYTF; CDR3 DNA: TGCGCCAGCAGTGAAGAAACAGGTCTTAACTATGGCTACACCTTC
J gene: TRBJ2-7; V gene: TRBV29-1; D gene: .; clone size: .; CDR3 length: 14; CDR3 protein: CSASRTAFIDEQYF; CDR3 DNA: TGCAGCGCCTCCCGGACAGCCTTTATCGACGAGCAGTACTTC
J gene: TRBJ1-5; V gene: TRBV2; D gene: .; clone size: .; CDR3 length: 14; CDR3 protein: CASSPRRDNQPQHF; CDR3 DNA: TGTGCCAGCAGTCCCCGGAGAGACAATCAGCCCCAGCATTTT
J gene: TRBJ1-3; V gene: TRBV7-2; D gene: .; clone size: .; CDR3 length: 14; CDR3 protein: CASSLAGAGNTIYF; CDR3 DNA: TGTGCCAGCAGCTTAGCAGGGGCCGGAAACACCATATATTTT
J gene: TRBJ1-3; V gene: TRBV7-9; D gene: TRBD1; clone size: .; CDR3 length: 15; CDR3 protein: CATKGTGPSGNTIYF; CDR3 DNA: TGTGCCACCAAGGGGACAGGGCCCTCTGGAAACACCATATATTTT
J gene: TRBJ1-3; V gene: TRBV7-8; D gene: .; clone size: .; CDR3 length: 14; CDR3 protein: CASSLGTAGNTIYF; CDR3 DNA: TGTGCCAGCAGCTTAGGGACAGCCGGAAACACCATATATTTT
J gene: TRBJ1-1; V gene: TRBV9; D gene: .; clone size: .; CDR3 length: 15; CDR3 protein: CASSVSTGSGTEAFF; CDR3 DNA: TGTGCCAGCAGCGTATCGACAGGCAGCGGCACTGAAGCTTTCTTT
J gene: TRBJ2-3; V gene: TRBV9; D gene: TRBD2; clone size: .; CDR3 length: 17; CDR3 protein: CASSATLAGGGTDTQYF; CDR3 DNA: TGTGCCAGCAGTGCTACCCTAGCGGGAGGCGGCACAGATACGCAGTATTTT
J gene: TRBJ1-2; V gene: TRBV19; D gene: .; clone size: .; CDR3 length: 11; CDR3 protein: CGHRGGCGYTF; CDR3 DNA: TGTGGACACCGGGGGGGCTGTGGCTACACCTTC
J gene: TRBJ2-5; V gene: TRBV7-8; D gene: .; clone size: .; CDR3 length: 15; CDR3 protein: CASSPRRLRGETQYF; CDR3 DNA: TGTGCCAGCAGCCCTCGCCGGCTGCGAGGGGAGACCCAGTACTTC
J gene: TRBJ1-2; V gene: TRBV25-1; D gene: .; clone size: .; CDR3 length: 12; CDR3 protein: CASGQGRYGYTF; CDR3 DNA: TGTGCCTCGGGGCAGGGGCGCTATGGCTACACCTTC
J gene: TRBJ2-1; V gene: TRBV19; D gene: TRBD2; clone size: .; CDR3 length: 16; CDR3 protein: CASSPGGLAGATEQFF; CDR3 DNA: TGTGCCAGTAGTCCTGGTGGACTAGCGGGAGCTACTGAGCAGTTCTTC
J gene: TRBJ1-1; V gene: TRBV13; D gene: .; clone size: .; CDR3 length: 14; CDR3 protein: CASSLTGKNTEAFF; CDR3 DNA: TGTGCCAGCAGCTTGACAGGAAAGAACACTGAAGCTTTCTTT